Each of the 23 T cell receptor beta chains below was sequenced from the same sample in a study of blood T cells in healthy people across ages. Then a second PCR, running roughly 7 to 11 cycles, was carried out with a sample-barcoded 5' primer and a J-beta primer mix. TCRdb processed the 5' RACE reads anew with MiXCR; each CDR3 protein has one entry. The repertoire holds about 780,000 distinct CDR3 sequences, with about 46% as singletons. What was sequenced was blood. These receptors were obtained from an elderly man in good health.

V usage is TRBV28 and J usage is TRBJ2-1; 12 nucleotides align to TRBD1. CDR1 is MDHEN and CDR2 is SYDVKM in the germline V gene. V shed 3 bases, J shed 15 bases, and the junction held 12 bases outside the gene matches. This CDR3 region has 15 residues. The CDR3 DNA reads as TGTGCCAGCAGTTTGGGGGGGACAGGGGGCCTCGTGGGGTTCTTC. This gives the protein CASSLGGTGGLVGFF.

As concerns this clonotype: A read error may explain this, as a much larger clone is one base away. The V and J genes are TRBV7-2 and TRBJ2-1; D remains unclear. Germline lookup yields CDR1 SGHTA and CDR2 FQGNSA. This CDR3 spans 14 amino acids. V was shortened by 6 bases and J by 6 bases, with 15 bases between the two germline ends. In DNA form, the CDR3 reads TGTGCCAGCAGTTCACCGTCACACTTCAATGAGCAGTTCTTC. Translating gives CASSSPSHFNEQFF.

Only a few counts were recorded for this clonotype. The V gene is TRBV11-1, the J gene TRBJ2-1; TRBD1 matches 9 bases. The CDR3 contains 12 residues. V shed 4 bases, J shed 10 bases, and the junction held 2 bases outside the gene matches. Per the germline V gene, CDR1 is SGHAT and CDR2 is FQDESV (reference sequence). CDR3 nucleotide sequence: TGTGCCAGCAGCTCGGGACAGGGAGAGCAGTTCTTC. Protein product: CASSSGQGEQFF.

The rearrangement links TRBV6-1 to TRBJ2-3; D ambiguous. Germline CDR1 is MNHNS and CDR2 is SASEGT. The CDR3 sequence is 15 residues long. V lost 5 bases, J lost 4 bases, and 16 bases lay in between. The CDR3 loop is CASSLAGLLPDTQYF. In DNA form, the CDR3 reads TGTGCCAGCAGTCTTGCCGGGCTCCTCCCAGATACGCAGTATTTT.

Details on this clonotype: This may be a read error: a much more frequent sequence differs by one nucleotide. CDR3 sequence: CSARLRWGSHNEQFF. As DNA, the CDR3 is TGCAGTGCTAGACTCAGGTGGGGCTCCCACAATGAGCAGTTCTTC. The rearrangement joins TRBV20-1 to TRBJ2-1; D might be TRBD1 (5 bases). Germline V gene sequence: CDR1 DFQATT, CDR2 SNEGSKA (reference sequence). The CDR3 sequence is 15 residues long.

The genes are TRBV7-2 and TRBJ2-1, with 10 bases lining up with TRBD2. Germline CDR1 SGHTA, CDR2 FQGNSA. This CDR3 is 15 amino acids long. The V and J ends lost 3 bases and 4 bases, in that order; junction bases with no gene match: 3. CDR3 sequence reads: CASSFRTSGYNEQFF. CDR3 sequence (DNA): TGTGCCAGCAGCTTTCGGACTAGCGGATACAATGAGCAGTTCTTC. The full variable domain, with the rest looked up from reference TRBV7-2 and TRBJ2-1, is GAGVSQSPSNKVTEKGKDVELRCDPISGHTALYWYRQSLGQGLEFLIYFQGNSAPDKSGLPSDRFSAERTGGSVSTLTIQRTQQEDSAVYLCASSFRTSGYNEQFFGPGTRLTVL.

Written as DNA, the CDR3 is TGTGCCAGCGGGCAGGGAGCTAGCACAGATACGCAGTATTTT. It specifies CASGQGASTDTQYF. The chain couples TRBV12-3 or TRBV12-4 to TRBJ2-3, with D perhaps given as TRBD1 or TRBD2 (5 bases each). The CDR3 extends over 14 amino acids. V was shortened by 8 bases and J by 0 bases, with 12 bases between the two germline ends.

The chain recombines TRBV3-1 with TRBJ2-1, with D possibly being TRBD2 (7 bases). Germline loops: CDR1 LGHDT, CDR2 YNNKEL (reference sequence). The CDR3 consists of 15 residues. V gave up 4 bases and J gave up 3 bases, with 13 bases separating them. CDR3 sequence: CASSLGGHYYNEQFF. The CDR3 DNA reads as TGTGCCAGCAGCCTCGGGGGGCACTACTACAATGAGCAGTTCTTC.

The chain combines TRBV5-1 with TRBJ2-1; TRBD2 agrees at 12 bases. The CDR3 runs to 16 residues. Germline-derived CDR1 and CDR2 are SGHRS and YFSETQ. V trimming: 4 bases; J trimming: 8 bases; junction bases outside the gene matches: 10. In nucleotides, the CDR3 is TGCGCCAGCAGCCAACAACTAGCGGGAGGCCACGATGAGCAGTTCTTC. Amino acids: CASSQQLAGGHDEQFF. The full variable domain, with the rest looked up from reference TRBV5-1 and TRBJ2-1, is KAGVTQTPRYLIKTRGQQVTLSCSPISGHRSVSWYQQTPGQGLQFLFEYFSETQRNKGNFPGRFSGRQFSNSRSEMNVSTLELGDSALYLCASSQQLAGGHDEQFFGPGTRLTVL.

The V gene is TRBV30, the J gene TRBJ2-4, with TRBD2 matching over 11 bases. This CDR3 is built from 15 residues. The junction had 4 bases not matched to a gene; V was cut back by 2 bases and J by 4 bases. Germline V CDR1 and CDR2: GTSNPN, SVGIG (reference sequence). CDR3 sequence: CAWSLLAGVKNIQYF. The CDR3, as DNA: TGTGCCTGGAGTTTACTAGCGGGAGTTAAAAACATTCAGTACTTC.

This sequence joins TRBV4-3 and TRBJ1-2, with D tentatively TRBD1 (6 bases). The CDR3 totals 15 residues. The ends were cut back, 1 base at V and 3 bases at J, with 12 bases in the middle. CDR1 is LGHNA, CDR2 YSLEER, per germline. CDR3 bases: TGCGCCAGCAGCCAAGGAACAGGGTTATACTATGGCTACACCTTC. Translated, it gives CASSQGTGLYYGYTF.

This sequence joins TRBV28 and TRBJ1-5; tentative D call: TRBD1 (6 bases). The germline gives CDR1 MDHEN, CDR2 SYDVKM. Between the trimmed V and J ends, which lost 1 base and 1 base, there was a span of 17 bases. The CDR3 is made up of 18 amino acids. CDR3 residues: CASSLLGGKGGSNQPQHF. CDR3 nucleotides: TGTGCCAGCAGTTTATTAGGGGGAAAGGGTGGGAGCAATCAGCCCCAGCATTTT. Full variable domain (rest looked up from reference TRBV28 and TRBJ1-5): DVKVTQSSRYLVKRTGEKVFLECVQDMDHENMFWYRQDPGLGLRLIYFSYDVKMKEKGDIPEGYSVSREKKERFSLILESASTNQTSMYLCASSLLGGKGGSNQPQHFGDGTRLSIL.

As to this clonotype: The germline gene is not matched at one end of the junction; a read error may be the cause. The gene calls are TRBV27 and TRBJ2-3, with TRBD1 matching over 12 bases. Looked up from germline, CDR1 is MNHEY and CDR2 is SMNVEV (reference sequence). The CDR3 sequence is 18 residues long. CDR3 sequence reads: CASSLRGTGGSWTDTQYF. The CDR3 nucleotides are TGCGCCAGCAGCCTAAGGGGGACAGGGGGCTCCTGGACAGATACGCAGTATTTT.

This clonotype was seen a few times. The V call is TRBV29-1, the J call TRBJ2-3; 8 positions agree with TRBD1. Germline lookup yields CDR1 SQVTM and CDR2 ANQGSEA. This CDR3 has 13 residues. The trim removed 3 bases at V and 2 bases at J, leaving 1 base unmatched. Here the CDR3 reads CSVEGQATDTQYF. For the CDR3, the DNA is TGCAGCGTTGAGGGACAGGCCACAGATACGCAGTATTTT.

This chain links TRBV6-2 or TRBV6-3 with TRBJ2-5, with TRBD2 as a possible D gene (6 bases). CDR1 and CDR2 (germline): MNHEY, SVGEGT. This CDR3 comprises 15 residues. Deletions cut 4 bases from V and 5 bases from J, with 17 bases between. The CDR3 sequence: CASSCSWRLVETQYF. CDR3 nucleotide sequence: TGTGCCAGCAGTTGCTCGTGGAGACTAGTCGAGACCCAGTACTTC.

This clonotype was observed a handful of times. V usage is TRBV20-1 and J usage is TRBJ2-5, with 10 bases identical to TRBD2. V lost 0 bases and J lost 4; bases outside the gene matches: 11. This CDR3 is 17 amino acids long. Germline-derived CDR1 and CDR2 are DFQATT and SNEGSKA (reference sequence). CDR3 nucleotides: TGCAGTGCTAGAGAGAGGTCCCCCCTAGCGGGAGTAGAGACCCAGTACTTC. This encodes CSARERSPLAGVETQYF.

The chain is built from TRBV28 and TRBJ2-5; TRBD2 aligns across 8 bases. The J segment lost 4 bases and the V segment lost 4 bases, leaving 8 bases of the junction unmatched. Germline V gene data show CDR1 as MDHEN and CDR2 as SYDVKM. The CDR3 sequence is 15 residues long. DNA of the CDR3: TGTGCCAGCAGTTCCCAGCGGGAGAGGGGAGAGACCCAGTACTTC. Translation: CASSSQRERGETQYF.

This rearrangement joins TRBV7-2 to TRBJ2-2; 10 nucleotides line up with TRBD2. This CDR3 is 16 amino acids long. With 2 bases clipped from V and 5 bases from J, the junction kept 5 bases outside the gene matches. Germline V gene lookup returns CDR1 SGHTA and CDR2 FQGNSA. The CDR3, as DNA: TGTGCCAGCAGCTTAAGGAGCGGGGGGGAAACCGGGGAGCTGTTTTTT. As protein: CASSLRSGGETGELFF.

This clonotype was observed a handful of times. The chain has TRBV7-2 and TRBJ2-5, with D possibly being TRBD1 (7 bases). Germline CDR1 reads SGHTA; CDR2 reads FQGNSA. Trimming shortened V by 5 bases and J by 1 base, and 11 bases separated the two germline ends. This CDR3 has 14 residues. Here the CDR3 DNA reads TGTGCCAGCAGCAAGCAGGGGGGCCAAGAGACCCAGTACTTC. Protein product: CASSKQGGQETQYF.

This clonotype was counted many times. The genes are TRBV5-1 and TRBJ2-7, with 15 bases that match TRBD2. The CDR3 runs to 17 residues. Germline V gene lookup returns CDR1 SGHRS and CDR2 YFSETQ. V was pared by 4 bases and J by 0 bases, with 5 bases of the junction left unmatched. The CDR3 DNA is TGCGCCAGCAGCGTCGGACTAGCGGGAGGGAGCTCCTACGAGCAGTACTTC. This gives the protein CASSVGLAGGSSYEQYF.

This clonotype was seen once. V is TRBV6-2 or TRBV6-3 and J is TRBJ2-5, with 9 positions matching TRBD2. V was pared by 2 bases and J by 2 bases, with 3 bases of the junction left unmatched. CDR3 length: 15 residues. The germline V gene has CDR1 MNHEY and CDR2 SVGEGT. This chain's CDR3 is CASSYKRGVQETQYF. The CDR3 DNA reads TGTGCCAGCAGTTACAAGCGGGGGGTACAAGAGACCCAGTACTTC.

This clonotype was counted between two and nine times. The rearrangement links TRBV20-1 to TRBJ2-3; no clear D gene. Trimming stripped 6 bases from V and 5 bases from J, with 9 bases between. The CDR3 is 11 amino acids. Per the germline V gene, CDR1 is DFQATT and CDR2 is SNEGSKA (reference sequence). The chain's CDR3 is CSAEKGDTQYF. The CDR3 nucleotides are TGCAGTGCCGAAAAGGGAGATACGCAGTATTTT.

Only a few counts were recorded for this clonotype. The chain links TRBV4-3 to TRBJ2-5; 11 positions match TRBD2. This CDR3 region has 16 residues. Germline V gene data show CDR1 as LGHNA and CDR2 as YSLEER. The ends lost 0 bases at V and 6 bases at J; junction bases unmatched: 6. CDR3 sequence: CASSQDWLAGGKTQYF. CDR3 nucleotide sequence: TGCGCCAGCAGCCAAGATTGGCTAGCGGGAGGAAAGACCCAGTACTTC.